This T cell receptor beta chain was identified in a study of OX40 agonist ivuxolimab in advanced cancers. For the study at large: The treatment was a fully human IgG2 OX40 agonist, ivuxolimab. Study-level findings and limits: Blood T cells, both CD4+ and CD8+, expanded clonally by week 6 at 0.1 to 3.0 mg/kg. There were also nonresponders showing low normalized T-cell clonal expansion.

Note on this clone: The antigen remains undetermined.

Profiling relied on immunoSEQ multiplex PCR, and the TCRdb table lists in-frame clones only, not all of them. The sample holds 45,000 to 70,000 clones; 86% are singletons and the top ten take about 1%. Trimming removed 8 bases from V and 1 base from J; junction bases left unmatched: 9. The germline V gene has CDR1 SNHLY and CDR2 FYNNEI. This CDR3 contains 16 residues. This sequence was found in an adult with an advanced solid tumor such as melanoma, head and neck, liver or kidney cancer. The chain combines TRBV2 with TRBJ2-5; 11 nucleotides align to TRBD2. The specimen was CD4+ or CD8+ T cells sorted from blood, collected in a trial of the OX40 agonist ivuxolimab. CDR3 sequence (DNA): TGTGCCAGCGCCCTGACTAGCGGGATTTTCCAAGAGACCCAGTACTTC. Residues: CASALTSGIFQETQYF.